The T cell receptor (beta chain) described here comes from a study of blood T cell repertoires in COVID-19. The Seattle patients joined while their infection was active and were tracked longitudinally afterward. Per the germline V gene, CDR1 is SGHRS and CDR2 is YFSETQ. There are 14 residues in the CDR3. The V gene end was trimmed by 4 bases and the J gene end by 6 bases; junction bases not matched to a gene: 7. Assay: immunoSEQ multiplex PCR; the TCRdb copy retains only in-frame clones and omits some. The data show roughly 330,000 clones, about 91% seen once. The J gene is TRBJ1-2, the V gene TRBV5-1, with 9 bases aligning to TRBD1. The TCR was taken from a man aged 25-45 years with COVID-19, enrolled during active disease. Material for sequencing was peripheral blood. CDR3 in DNA: TGCGCCAGCAGCCCCCAACAGGGGGCCGATGGCTACACCTTC. Its translation is CASSPQQGADGYTF.